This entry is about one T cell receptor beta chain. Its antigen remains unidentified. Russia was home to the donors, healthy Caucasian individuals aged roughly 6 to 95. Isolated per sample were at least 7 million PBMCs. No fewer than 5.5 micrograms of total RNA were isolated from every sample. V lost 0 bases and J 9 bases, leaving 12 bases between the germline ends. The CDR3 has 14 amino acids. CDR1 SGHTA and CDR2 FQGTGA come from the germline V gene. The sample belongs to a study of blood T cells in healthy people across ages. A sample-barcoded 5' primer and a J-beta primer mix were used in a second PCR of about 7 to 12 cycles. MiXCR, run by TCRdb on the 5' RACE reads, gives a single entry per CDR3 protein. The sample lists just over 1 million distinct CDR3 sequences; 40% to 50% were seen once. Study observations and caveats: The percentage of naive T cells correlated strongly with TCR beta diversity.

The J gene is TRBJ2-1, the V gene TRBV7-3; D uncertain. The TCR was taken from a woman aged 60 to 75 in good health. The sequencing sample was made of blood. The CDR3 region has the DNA TGTGCCAGCAGCTTAACAGAGGACGGAGCTGAGCAGTTCTTC. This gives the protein CASSLTEDGAEQFF.